This T cell receptor beta chain was identified in a study of identical twins. TCRdb re-called the 5' RACE reads with MiXCR, one entry per CDR3 protein. The sample gives 400,000 to 550,000 distinct CDR3 sequences, around 20% of which show up once; 0.8% to 1% is in the top ten. The CDR3 spans 13 residues. This clonotype was seen a few times. This same sample was also part of a study on T cells expressing NK-cell markers. That paper adds: Sequencing of TCR beta repertoires drew on sorted CD3+CD56+NKG2C+, CD3+CD56+NKG2C- and CD3+CD56-NKG2C+ T cells.

The V call is TRBV12-2, the J call TRBJ1-5; the DNA was not compared with TRBD1, the D call given in the table. TRBV12-2 is tagged as a pseudogene. Sequencing was carried out using CD4+ T cells sorted from blood. The origin of this receptor is a woman aged 18 to 35 in good health. CDR3 amino acids: CARGTGLNQPQHF. CDR3 DNA: TGTGCAAGGGGGACAGGGCTAAATCAGCCCCAGCATTTT.